The 25 T cell receptor beta chains below all came from one sample that was sequenced in a study of T cells in Graves' hyperthyroidism and ophthalmopathy. TCR beta CDR3 sequences were amplified from RNA transcripts. A set of HTBI primers served as the primers for a first-round RT-PCR of the TCR CDR3. TCRdb reprocessed the multiplex PCR reads with MiXCR, giving one entry per CDR3 protein. The table lists about 640,000 distinct CDR3 sequences, about a fifth of them singletons. The sequenced material came from blood. These receptors all stem from a young man with Graves' ophthalmopathy.

In this sample, this clonotype turned up a few times. Germline and junction disagree at one end, which may indicate a read error. The chain links TRBV4-3 to TRBJ1-1; D is unclear. The CDR3 runs to 15 residues. CDR1 and CDR2 (germline): LGHNA, YSLEER. The CDR3 sequence: CASTQNLQVHTEAFF. The CDR3 DNA follows: TGCGCCAGCACCCAAAACCTTCAGGTCCACACTGAAGCTTTCTTT.

This clonotype is a singleton in its sample. The genes are TRBV6-2 or TRBV6-3 and TRBJ2-3; no firm D call. Germline-derived CDR1 and CDR2 are MNHEY and SVGEGT. This CDR3 has 15 amino acids. Deletions cut 0 bases from V and 6 bases from J, with 13 bases between. The CDR3 nucleotides read TGTGCCAGCAGTTACTCGAATAGGTTGGGGGATACGCAGTATTTT. It is translated as CASSYSNRLGDTQYF.

This clonotype has at least ten counts. The chain employs TRBV10-2 and TRBJ1-6, with D possibly TRBD1 on 6 matching bases. CDR1 is WSHSY and CDR2 is SAAADI in the germline V gene. The V end lost 4 bases, the J end lost 10 bases, and 14 bases lay between the germline ends. The length of the CDR3 is 14 residues. The CDR3 is CASSVSGVESPLHF. CDR3 bases: TGCGCCAGCAGTGTGTCAGGGGTGGAATCACCCCTCCACTTT.

The chain couples TRBV29-1 to TRBJ2-5; TRBD1 agrees at 10 bases. V gave up 7 bases and J gave up 5 bases; unmatched junction bases: 13. The CDR3 has 15 amino acids. In germline, CDR1 is SQVTM, CDR2 ANQGSEA. As DNA, the CDR3 is TGCAGCGCCGAAAAGGGACAGGGGATCGGGGAGACCCAGTACTTC. Protein: CSAEKGQGIGETQYF.

The table lists this clonotype with a few counts. This sequence joins TRBV5-1 and TRBJ1-3; the D gene is possibly TRBD1 (6 bases). The CDR3 runs to 16 residues. Germline CDR1 and CDR2: SGHRS and YFSETQ. Trimming left V 4 bases short and J 0 bases short, with 14 bases between. Here the CDR3 reads CASSPGGARSGNTIYF. CDR3 sequence (DNA): TGCGCCAGCAGCCCTGGGGGCGCTCGCTCTGGAAACACCATATATTTT.

This clonotype has more than one count but fewer than ten. The rearrangement joins TRBV2 to TRBJ2-1; 14 nucleotides agree with TRBD2. CDR1 is SNHLY and CDR2 is FYNNEI in the germline V gene. The CDR3 totals 19 residues. J lost 0 bases, V lost 8 bases, and 12 bases had no gene match. This CDR3 reads CASPNRLAGGPSSYNEQFF. The CDR3 DNA reads TGTGCCAGCCCGAATAGACTAGCGGGAGGGCCGAGCTCCTACAATGAGCAGTTCTTC.

This clonotype was picked up a small number of times. The rearrangement joins TRBV4-1 to TRBJ2-3, with TRBD2 identical over 7 bases. The trim removed 3 bases at V and 0 bases at J, leaving 12 bases unmatched. The CDR3 contains 18 residues. Germline V gene lookup returns CDR1 MGHRA and CDR2 YSYEKL. The CDR3 loop is CASSQLLASGASTDTQYF. In nucleotides, the CDR3 is TGCGCCAGCAGCCAGCTGCTTGCTAGCGGAGCTAGCACAGATACGCAGTATTTT.

On this clonotype: This may be a read error, as it is one base from a much larger clone. The chain uses TRBV11-1 and TRBJ2-5, with TRBD2 matching over 8 bases. The CDR3 covers 16 residues. CDR1 and CDR2 from the germline V gene are SGHAT and FQDESV (reference sequence). CDR3 loop: CASSLAGAGAQETQHF. CDR3 bases: TGTGCCAGCAGCTTAGCGGGAGCGGGAGCCCAAGAGACCCAGCACTTC.

This clonotype came up a few times. The chain links TRBV14 to TRBJ2-2, with D uncertain. CDR1 is SGHDN and CDR2 is FVKESK in the germline V gene. Deletions cut 4 bases from V and 3 bases from J, with 12 bases between. The CDR3 is made up of 15 amino acids. In nucleotides, the CDR3 is TGTGCCAGCAGCCGGACCCTTAGAGACACCGGGGAGCTGTTTTTT. Translating gives CASSRTLRDTGELFF.

V usage is TRBV20-1 and J usage is TRBJ2-7; D is undetermined. V gave up 5 bases and J gave up 1 base, with 6 bases separating them. The CDR3 extends over 11 amino acids. CDR1 and CDR2 from the germline V gene are DFQATT and SNEGSKA (reference sequence). CDR3 protein: CSAVKSYEQYF. DNA of the CDR3: TGCAGTGCTGTCAAGTCCTACGAGCAGTACTTC.

The chain uses TRBV5-1 and TRBJ2-5, with 15 bases identical to TRBD2. V lost 2 bases to trimming and J lost 5 bases; unmatched junction nucleotides: 4. Germline CDR1 and CDR2: SGHRS and YFSETQ. This CDR3 region has 16 residues. Here the CDR3 reads CASSFGLAGGWETQYF. The CDR3 region has the DNA TGCGCCAGCAGCTTCGGACTAGCGGGAGGGTGGGAGACCCAGTACTTC.

In its sample, this clonotype was seen many times. This sequence joins TRBV7-3 and TRBJ2-1; D may be TRBD1 (5 bases). The CDR3 loop spans 13 amino acids. Trimming cost V 5 bases and J 3 bases, with 8 bases left between them. Germline V lookup: CDR1 SGHTA, CDR2 FQGTGA. The CDR3 loop is CASSPTGYNEQFF. The CDR3 nucleotides are TGTGCCAGCAGCCCTACAGGCTACAATGAGCAGTTCTTC.

This clonotype was seen more than once but under ten times. The chain uses TRBV10-3 and TRBJ2-7; TRBD2 agrees at 8 bases. After removal of 2 bases from V and 9 bases from J, the junction contained 15 bases not matched to a gene. In germline, CDR1 is ENHRY, CDR2 SYGVKD. The CDR3 is 16 amino acids. The CDR3 here is CAISERTGTRSRGQYF. The DNA of the CDR3 is TGTGCCATCAGTGAGCGAACGGGGACTAGGTCCCGAGGGCAGTACTTC.

This clonotype was seen repeatedly, ten times or more. This sequence joins TRBV28 and TRBJ1-1; D unclear. The V end lost 5 bases, the J end lost 3 bases, and 4 bases lay between the germline ends. Germline CDR1 MDHEN, CDR2 SYDVKM. The length of the CDR3 is 11 residues. The CDR3 bases are TGTGCCAGCAGTACCCACACTGAAGCTTTCTTT. Translating gives CASSTHTEAFF. Combining the CDR3 with reference TRBV28 and TRBJ1-1 gives the whole variable domain DVKVTQSSRYLVKRTGEKVFLECVQDMDHENMFWYRQDPGLGLRLIYFSYDVKMKEKGDIPEGYSVSREKKERFSLILESASTNQTSMYLCASSTHTEAFFGQGTRLTVV.

In regard to this clonotype: With a much larger clone just one base away, this may be a read error. The genes are TRBV4-2 and TRBJ2-3; TRBD2 matches at 8 bases. The germline V gene has CDR1 LGHNA and CDR2 YNFKEQ. There are 15 residues in the CDR3. The chain's CDR3 is CASSLRTSYTYTQYF. The CDR3 bases are TGTGCCAGCAGCCTCAGGACTAGCTACACATATACGCAGTATTTT.

The chain has TRBV24-1 and TRBJ1-4; D gene unclear. Germline values: CDR1 KGHDR, CDR2 SFDVKD. This CDR3 is 15 amino acids long. Between the trimmed V and J ends, which lost 12 bases and 8 bases, there was a span of 24 bases. CDR3 DNA sequence: TGTGCCTCATACGGCCCGGTCGGAAGCGGAGAAAAACTGTTTTTT. This gives the protein CASYGPVGSGEKLFF.

This clonotype was seen a handful of times. The chain couples TRBV2 to TRBJ1-5; D is possibly TRBD1 (6 bases). Trimming took 9 bases from V and 3 from J, leaving 21 bases between them. This CDR3 has 16 amino acids. Germline assignment: CDR1 SNHLY and CDR2 FYNNEI. The chain's CDR3 is CAREKQGEVSNQPQHF. CDR3 sequence (DNA): TGTGCCAGAGAAAAACAGGGTGAGGTCTCCAATCAGCCCCAGCATTTT. Full variable domain (remainder filled in from reference TRBV2 and TRBJ1-5): EPEVTQTPSHQVTQMGQEVILRCVPISNHLYFYWYRQILGQKVEFLVSFYNNEISEKSEIFDDQFSVERPDGSNFTLKIRSTKLEDSAMYFCAREKQGEVSNQPQHFGDGTRLSIL.

This clonotype was detected many times. The rearrangement links TRBV6-1 to TRBJ1-6; D gene ambiguous. In germline, CDR1 is MNHNS, CDR2 SASEGT. CDR3 size: 15 residues. Trimming stripped 7 bases from V and 10 bases from J, with 20 bases between. The CDR3 DNA reads as TGTGCCAGCACCCCGGACGGAGGTTCCTTATCACCCCTCCACTTT. Translation: CASTPDGGSLSPLHF.

This clonotype was recorded once. This may come from a read error, since a much larger clone is one base off. This chain uses TRBV20-1 with TRBJ2-1; D is uncertain. Looked up from germline, CDR1 is DFQATT and CDR2 is SNEGSKA (reference sequence). The CDR3 contains 15 residues. The CDR3 sequence is CSARSASLPYNGQFF. The CDR3, as DNA: TGCAGTGCTAGGTCGGCCTCCCTGCCGTACAATGGGCAGTTCTTC.

The gene calls are TRBV15 and TRBJ2-2, with D possibly matching TRBD2 (5 bases). Between the trimmed V and J ends, which lost 2 bases and 4 bases, there was a span of 8 bases. Germline V lookup: CDR1 LNHNV, CDR2 YYDKDF (reference sequence). This CDR3 region has 14 residues. CDR3 sequence (DNA): TGTGCCACCAGCAGATCGGCGGGCACCGGGGAGCTGTTTTTT. This translates into CATSRSAGTGELFF.

A few counts support this clonotype. This sequence joins TRBV20-1 and TRBJ2-7, with 7 bases that match TRBD2. The CDR3 is 14 residues long. The V gene's germline CDR1 is DFQATT and CDR2 SNEGSKA (reference sequence). Trimming at V came to 5 bases and at J to 1 base, leaving 8 bases not matched to a gene. The CDR3 here is CSAFGTTSSYEQYF. The CDR3 DNA reads as TGCAGTGCTTTTGGGACTACTTCATCCTACGAGCAGTACTTC.

This clonotype was observed many times. The V gene is TRBV3-1, the J gene TRBJ2-6, with D possibly called TRBD1 or TRBD2 (5 bases each). CDR1 and CDR2 from the germline V gene are LGHDT and YNNKEL (reference sequence). The CDR3 sequence is 18 residues long. The V end was cut by 1 base, the J end by 2 bases, with 15 bases between. CDR3 loop: CASSQGFRLGPGANVLTF. For the CDR3, the DNA is TGTGCCAGCAGCCAAGGTTTTAGGCTGGGACCTGGGGCCAACGTCCTGACTTTC.

This chain uses TRBV30 with TRBJ2-7; the D gene is possibly TRBD2 (6 bases). This CDR3 contains 14 residues. The germline V and J ends were trimmed by 0 bases and 2 bases, with 11 bases remaining between them. The germline V gene encodes CDR1 GTSNPN and CDR2 SVGIG (reference sequence). CDR3 sequence reads: CAWSVWGDPYEQYF. The CDR3 coding sequence is TGTGCCTGGAGTGTTTGGGGGGACCCCTACGAGCAGTACTTC.

This clonotype was counted a few times. V usage is TRBV5-1 and J usage is TRBJ2-2, with D possibly being TRBD1 or TRBD2 (5 bases each). Trimming took off 3 bases at V and 1 base at J, with 16 bases between the two ends. Germline V gene sequence: CDR1 SGHRS, CDR2 YFSETQ. This CDR3 is 17 amino acids long. CDR3 residues: CASSSPGLGVNTGELFF. The CDR3 nucleotides are TGCGCCAGCAGCTCGCCTGGCCTGGGGGTGAACACCGGGGAGCTGTTTTTT.

The table lists this clonotype with a few counts. This sequence joins TRBV6-2 or TRBV6-3 and TRBJ2-3; TRBD2 matches 8 bases. V shed 0 bases and J 0 bases; nucleotides not matched to a gene: 5. Germline V gene lookup returns CDR1 MNHEY and CDR2 SVGEGT. The CDR3 is 17 amino acids. CDR3 nucleotide sequence: TGTGCCAGCAGTTACTCGTGGCGGGGGGAAAGCACAGATACGCAGTATTTT. As protein: CASSYSWRGESTDTQYF.